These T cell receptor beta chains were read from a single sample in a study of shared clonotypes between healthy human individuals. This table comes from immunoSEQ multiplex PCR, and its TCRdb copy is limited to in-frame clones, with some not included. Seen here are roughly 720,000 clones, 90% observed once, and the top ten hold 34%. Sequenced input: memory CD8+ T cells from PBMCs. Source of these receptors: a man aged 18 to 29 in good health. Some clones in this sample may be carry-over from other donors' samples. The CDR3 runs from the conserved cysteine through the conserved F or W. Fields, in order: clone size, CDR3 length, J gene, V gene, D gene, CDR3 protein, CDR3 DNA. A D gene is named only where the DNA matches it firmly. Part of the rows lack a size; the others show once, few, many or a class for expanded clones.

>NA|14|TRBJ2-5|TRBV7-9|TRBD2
CASSSRRGEETQYF
TGTGCCAGCAGCTCCCGTCGGGGGGAGGAGACCCAGTACTTC
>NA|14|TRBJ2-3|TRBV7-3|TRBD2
CASRLAGGTDTQYF
TGTGCCAGCAGACTAGCGGGAGGTACAGATACGCAGTATTTT
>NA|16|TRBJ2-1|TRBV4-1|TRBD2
CASSPSGSGSLNEQFF
TGCGCCAGCAGCCCCAGTGGGAGCGGGAGTTTGAATGAGCAGTTCTTC
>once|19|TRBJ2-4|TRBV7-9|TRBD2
CASSHTSGTSRAVGNIQYF
TGTGCCAGCAGCCATACTAGCGGGACAAGCCGAGCGGTCGGGAACATTCAGTACTTC
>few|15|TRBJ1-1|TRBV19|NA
CASSTINRFNTEAFF
TGTGCCAGTAGTACCATAAACAGGTTTAACACTGAAGCTTTCTTT
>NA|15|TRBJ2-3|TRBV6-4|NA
CASSAGTTSTDTQYF
TGTGCCAGCAGTGCGGGGACAACTAGCACAGATACGCAGTATTTT
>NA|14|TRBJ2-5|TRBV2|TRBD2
CASGGLAAQETQYF
TGTGCCAGCGGAGGACTAGCGGCCCAAGAGACCCAGTACTTC
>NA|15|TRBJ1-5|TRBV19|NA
CASSIPSSHGQPQHF
TGTGCCAGTAGTATCCCGTCGTCCCATGGGCAGCCCCAGCATTTT
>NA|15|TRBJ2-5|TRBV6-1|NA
CASSSPRTAKETQYF
TGTGCCAGCAGTTCCCCCCGGACAGCAAAAGAGACCCAGTACTTC
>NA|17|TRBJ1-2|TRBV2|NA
CASSVVDIQWSRYGYTF
TGTGCCAGCAGTGTCGTGGACATCCAGTGGAGTCGTTATGGCTACACCTTC
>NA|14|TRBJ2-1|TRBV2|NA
CASRGTSSYNEQFF
TGTGCCAGCAGAGGGACGAGCTCCTACAATGAGCAGTTCTTC
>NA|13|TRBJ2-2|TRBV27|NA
CASTSRDSGELFF
TGTGCCAGCACCAGCAGAGATTCCGGGGAGCTGTTTTTT
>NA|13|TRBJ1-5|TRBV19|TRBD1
CASSDRAGQPQHF
TGTGCCAGTAGTGACAGGGCAGGGCAGCCCCAGCATTTT
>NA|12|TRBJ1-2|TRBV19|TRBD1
CASSMSGGGYTF
TGTGCCAGTAGTATGTCAGGGGGCGGCTACACCTTC
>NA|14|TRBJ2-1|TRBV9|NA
CASSVNWRGDEQFF
TGTGCCAGCAGCGTGAATTGGAGGGGGGATGAGCAGTTCTTC
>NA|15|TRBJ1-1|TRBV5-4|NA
CASSYNSGGGTEAFF
TGTGCCAGCAGCTATAACAGTGGGGGTGGTACTGAAGCTTTCTTT
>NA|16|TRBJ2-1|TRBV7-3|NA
CASSLIGSLAPDEQFF
TGTGCCAGCAGCTTAATAGGCTCACTAGCTCCGGATGAGCAGTTCTTC
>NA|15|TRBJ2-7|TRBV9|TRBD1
CASSETGESSGEQYF
TGTGCCAGCAGCGAAACAGGGGAGAGTTCGGGAGAGCAGTACTTC
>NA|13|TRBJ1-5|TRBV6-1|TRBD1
CASSEDRVQPQHF
TGTGCCAGCAGTGAGGACAGGGTTCAGCCCCAGCATTTT
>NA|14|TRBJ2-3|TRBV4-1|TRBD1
CASSQQGATDTQYF
TGCGCCAGCAGCCAACAGGGGGCCACAGATACGCAGTATTTT
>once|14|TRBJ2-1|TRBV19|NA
CASSIEQAYNEQFF
TGTGCCAGTAGTATTGAGCAGGCCTACAATGAGCAGTTCTTC
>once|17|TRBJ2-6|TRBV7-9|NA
CASSRRAVGSGANVLTF
TGTGCCAGCAGCCGAAGGGCGGTGGGATCTGGGGCCAACGTCCTGACTTTC
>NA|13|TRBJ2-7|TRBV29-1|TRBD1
CSVGTGITYEQYF
TGCAGCGTTGGGACAGGGATTACCTACGAGCAGTACTTC
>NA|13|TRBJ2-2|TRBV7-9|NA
CASSLGGLAELFF
TGTGCCAGCAGCTTAGGGGGGTTGGCGGAGCTGTTTTTT
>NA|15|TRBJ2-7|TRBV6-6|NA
CASSYSIGESHEQYF
TGTGCCAGCAGTTACTCCATCGGGGAGTCCCACGAGCAGTACTTC
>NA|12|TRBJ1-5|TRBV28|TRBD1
CASGDRNQPQHF
TGTGCCAGCGGGGACAGGAATCAGCCTCAGCATTTT
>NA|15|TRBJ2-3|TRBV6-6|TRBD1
CASRDRGPPTDTQYF
TGTGCCAGCAGGGACAGGGGGCCACCCACAGATACGCAGTATTTT
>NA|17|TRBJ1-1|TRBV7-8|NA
CASSLVGPGSGFTEAFF
TGTGCCAGCAGCTTAGTCGGGCCAGGTAGTGGGTTCACTGAAGCTTTCTTT
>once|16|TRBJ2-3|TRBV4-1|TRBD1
CASSRKMDRSTDTQYF
TGCGCCAGCAGCAGAAAGATGGACAGGTCCACAGATACGCAGTATTTT
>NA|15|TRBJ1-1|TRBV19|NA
CASSDVRALNTEAFF
TGTGCCAGTAGTGATGTTAGGGCACTGAACACTGAAGCTTTCTTT
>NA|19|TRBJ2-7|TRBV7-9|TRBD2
CASEGYATSGRAFSYEQYF
TGTGCCAGCGAAGGGTATGCGACTAGCGGGAGGGCCTTCTCCTACGAGCAGTACTTC
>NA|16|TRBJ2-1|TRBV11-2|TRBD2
CASSWGRLAVHNEQFF
TGTGCCAGCAGCTGGGGACGACTAGCGGTCCACAATGAGCAGTTCTTC
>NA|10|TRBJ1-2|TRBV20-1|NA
CSAFSYGYTF
TGCAGTGCTTTTTCCTATGGCTACACCTTC
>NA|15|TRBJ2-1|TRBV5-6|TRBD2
CASSFSSGSYNEQFF
TGTGCCAGCAGCTTTTCTAGCGGGTCCTACAATGAGCAGTTCTTC
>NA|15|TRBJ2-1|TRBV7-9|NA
CASSSGDRSYNEQFF
TGTGCCAGCAGCTCAGGAGACCGATCCTACAATGAGCAGTTCTTC
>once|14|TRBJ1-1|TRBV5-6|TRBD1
CASSPTGTGYEAFF
TGTGCCAGCAGCCCGACCGGGACAGGATATGAAGCTTTCTTT
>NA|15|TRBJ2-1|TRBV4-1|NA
CASSQVGTRPNEQFF
TGCGCCAGCAGCCAAGTGGGGACAAGACCCAATGAGCAGTTCTTC
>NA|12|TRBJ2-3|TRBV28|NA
CASPDPTDTQYF
TGTGCCAGCCCGGACCCCACAGATACGCAGTATTTT
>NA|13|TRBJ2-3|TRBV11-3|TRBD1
CASRDRGTDTQYF
TGTGCCAGCAGGGACAGGGGCACAGATACGCAGTATTTT
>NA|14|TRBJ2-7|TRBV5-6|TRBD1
CASSLGTGDLEQYF
TGTGCCAGCAGCTTGGGGACAGGGGATCTCGAGCAGTACTTC
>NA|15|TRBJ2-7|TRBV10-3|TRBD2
CAISEKAGVRYEQYF
TGTGCCATCAGTGAGAAGGCGGGAGTAAGGTACGAGCAGTACTTC
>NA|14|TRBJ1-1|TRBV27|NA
CASSPARMDTEAFF
TGTGCCAGCAGTCCGGCGAGGATGGACACTGAAGCTTTCTTT
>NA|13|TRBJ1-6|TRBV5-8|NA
CASRWTENSPLHF
TGTGCCAGCAGATGGACGGAGAATTCACCCCTCCACTTT
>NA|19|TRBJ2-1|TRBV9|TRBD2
CASSVALAGVRGGNNEQFF
TGTGCCAGCAGCGTAGCGCTAGCGGGAGTTAGGGGTGGGAACAATGAGCAGTTCTTC
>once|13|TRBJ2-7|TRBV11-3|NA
CASSSNLGNEQYF
TGTGCCAGCAGCTCAAATCTCGGAAACGAGCAGTACTTC